This entry lists 25 T cell receptor beta chains sequenced from one sample in a study of blood T cell repertoires in COVID-19. Sequencing was performed with immunoSEQ multiplex PCR; in TCRdb, only in-frame clones are kept and a portion is missing. This table has about 160,000 clones, about 88% appearing once. What was sequenced was peripheral blood. All receptors derive from a woman in her forties or fifties with COVID-19, enrolled during active disease.

V is TRBV7-6 and J is TRBJ1-2; 7 bases agree with TRBD1. Trimming cost V 1 base and J 6 bases; bases outside gene matches: 5. The germline gives CDR1 SGHVS, CDR2 FNYEAQ. The CDR3 contains 14 residues. CDR3 residues: CASSLGGTANGYTF. The CDR3 bases are TGTGCCAGCAGCTTAGGTGGGACAGCTAATGGCTACACCTTC.

V is TRBV7-9 and J is TRBJ2-5, with D perhaps TRBD2 (5 bases). This CDR3 comprises 15 residues. Germline assignment: CDR1 SEHNR and CDR2 FQNEAQ (reference sequence). The V and J ends lost 5 bases and 5 bases respectively, with 18 bases between them. The CDR3 here is CASSPPSSSGETQYF. The CDR3 region has the DNA TGTGCCAGCAGCCCGCCATCTAGCTCGGGTGAGACCCAGTACTTC.

The chain is built from TRBV30 and TRBJ2-1, with a weak D call TRBD2 (5 bases). The CDR3 extends over 14 amino acids. In germline, CDR1 is GTSNPN, CDR2 SVGIG (reference sequence). V lost 2 bases, J lost 4 bases, and 12 bases lay in between. For the CDR3, the DNA is TGTGCCTGGAGTAATTTCGGGGAGTACAATGAGCAGTTCTTC. It codes for CAWSNFGEYNEQFF.

This sequence joins TRBV14 and TRBJ1-1; D remains ambiguous. CDR3 size: 14 residues. Germline V gene sequence: CDR1 SGHDN, CDR2 FVKESK. The V gene lost 1 base and the J gene lost 2 bases, with 8 bases spanning the gap. CDR3 in amino acids: CASSQGQTNTEAFF. The CDR3 bases are TGTGCCAGCAGCCAAGGGCAGACAAACACTGAAGCTTTCTTT.

CDR3 bases: TGTGCCAGCTCACCACCGAGTAGTCCAGGGAACACTGAAGCTTTCTTT. This translates into CASSPPSSPGNTEAFF. This chain connects TRBV18 to TRBJ1-1; D gene ambiguous. The germline V gene has CDR1 KGHSH and CDR2 LQKENI. The V gene lost 0 bases and the J gene lost 1 base, with 12 bases spanning the gap. The CDR3 runs 16 residues. Full variable domain (outside the CDR3, taken from reference TRBV18 and TRBJ1-1): NAGVMQNPRHLVRRRGQEARLRCSPMKGHSHVYWYRQLPEEGLKFMVYLQKENIIDESGMPKERFSAEFPKEGPSILRIQQVVRGDSAAYFCASSPPSSPGNTEAFFGQGTRLTVV.

The chain employs TRBV7-3 and TRBJ2-7, with 8 bases matching TRBD2. The J segment lost 5 bases and the V segment lost 1 base, leaving 7 bases of the junction unmatched. The CDR3 sequence is 15 residues long. Germline V gene data show CDR1 as SGHTA and CDR2 as FQGTGA. As DNA, the CDR3 is TGTGCCAGCAGCTTAATGGCGGGACTAGTAGACGAGCAGTACTTC. As protein: CASSLMAGLVDEQYF.

This clone turned up a few times. CDR3 nucleotides: TGCGCCAGCACTTCAGGGGAGGGAAATTCACCCCTCCACTTT. Translating it yields CASTSGEGNSPLHF. J is TRBJ1-6 and V is TRBV5-1; possible D gene TRBD1, 6 bases. Between the trimmed V and J ends, which lost 6 bases and 7 bases, there was a span of 14 bases. Germline CDR1 reads SGHRS; CDR2 reads YFSETQ. This CDR3 is 14 amino acids long.

The chain is built from TRBV5-4 and TRBJ1-1; D gene ambiguous. V shed 1 base and J shed 7 bases, with 5 bases lying between them. Per the germline V gene, CDR1 is SGHNT and CDR2 is YYREEE (reference sequence). The CDR3 spans 11 residues. The CDR3 DNA sequence: TGTGCCAGCAGCTTGAGCGATGAAGCTTTCTTT. Residues: CASSLSDEAFF.

The CDR3, as DNA: TGTGCCAGCAGGGAACAGGGGGAGTCCTACAATGAGCAGTTCTTC. Protein: CASREQGESYNEQFF. The V gene is TRBV28, the J gene TRBJ2-1, with 8 bases matching TRBD1. Per the germline V gene, CDR1 is MDHEN and CDR2 is SYDVKM. V dropped 6 bases and J dropped 1; count of bases not matched to a gene: 5. The length of the CDR3 is 15 residues.

The chain combines TRBV5-1 with TRBJ2-3; D is possibly TRBD2 (5 bases). The CDR3 runs 19 residues. V was pared by 0 bases and J by 1 base, with 21 bases between. Germline assignment: CDR1 SGHRS and CDR2 YFSETQ. In DNA, the CDR3 is TGCGCCAGCAGCTTGGTTTCATCCTTCCAATACGGGGGCACAGATACGCAGTATTTT. This codes for CASSLVSSFQYGGTDTQYF. The entire variable domain, with the rest obtained from reference TRBV5-1 and TRBJ2-3, is as follows: KAGVTQTPRYLIKTRGQQVTLSCSPISGHRSVSWYQQTPGQGLQFLFEYFSETQRNKGNFPGRFSGRQFSNSRSEMNVSTLELGDSALYLCASSLVSSFQYGGTDTQYFGPGTRLTVL.

This rearrangement joins TRBV7-2 to TRBJ2-3; 10 nucleotides align to TRBD1. V trimming: 6 bases; J trimming: 4 bases; junction bases outside the gene matches: 4. Germline assignment: CDR1 SGHTA and CDR2 FQGNSA. The CDR3 loop spans 14 amino acids. The CDR3 loop reads CASRRQGASDTQYF. In nucleotides, the CDR3 is TGTGCCAGCAGACGACAGGGGGCTTCAGATACGCAGTATTTT.

Note on this clone: A much bigger clone sits one base away, suggesting this may be a read error. The rearrangement joins TRBV28 to TRBJ2-7; 10 positions match TRBD1. CDR3 length: 14 amino acids. Germline V gene lookup returns CDR1 MDHEN and CDR2 SYDVKM. The J segment lost 3 bases and the V segment lost 6 bases, leaving 5 bases of the junction unmatched. The CDR3 DNA reads TGTGCCAGCAGCCACCGGGACAGGGGCTACGAGCAGTACTTC. The encoded protein is CASSHRDRGYEQYF.

CDR3 coding DNA: TGTGCCAGCAGCTTTGGGCAGGGGGGAGAGACCCAGTACTTC. It codes for CASSFGQGGETQYF. V and J are TRBV5-4 and TRBJ2-5, with D possibly being TRBD1 (7 bases). The V end was cut by 2 bases, the J end by 4 bases, with 12 bases between. CDR3 size: 14 residues. CDR1 and CDR2 from the germline V gene are SGHNT and YYREEE (reference sequence).

V and J are TRBV6-5 and TRBJ1-2; perhaps TRBD1 as D (5 bases). The CDR3 totals 15 residues. Germline V gene sequence: CDR1 MNHEY, CDR2 SVGAGI. The germline V and J ends were trimmed by 1 base and 2 bases, with 11 bases remaining between them. The CDR3 sequence: CASSYYGHQNYGYTF. CDR3 bases: TGTGCCAGCAGTTACTATGGACACCAGAACTATGGCTACACCTTC.

The V gene is TRBV7-3, the J gene TRBJ1-2, with TRBD1 matching 10 bases. V was pared by 6 bases and J by 5 bases, with 3 bases of the junction left unmatched. CDR3 size: 13 residues. Per germline, CDR1 SGHTA and CDR2 FQGTGA. As DNA, the CDR3 is TGTGCCAGCAGTTCGGGACAGGGGTATGGCTACACCTTC. This encodes CASSSGQGYGYTF.

There are a few counts of this clone. V gene TRBV19 combines with J gene TRBJ1-1; TRBD1 might be the D (6 bases). Germline-derived CDR1 and CDR2 are LNHDA and SQIVND (reference sequence). CDR3 length equals 14 residues. V dropped 3 bases and J dropped 7 bases, with 15 bases sitting between them. The CDR3 loop is CASSIIGGAGEAFF. CDR3 in DNA: TGTGCCAGTAGTATCATCGGGGGGGCCGGTGAAGCTTTCTTT. Full variable domain (remainder filled in from reference TRBV19 and TRBJ1-1): DGGITQSPKYLFRKEGQNVTLSCEQNLNHDAMYWYRQDPGQGLRLIYYSQIVNDFQKGDIAEGYSVSREKKESFPLTVTSAQKNPTAFYLCASSIIGGAGEAFFGQGTRLTVV.

This rearrangement joins TRBV28 to TRBJ2-5, with 9 bases identical to TRBD2. V gave up 6 bases and J gave up 4 bases; unmatched junction bases: 6. Germline V gene lookup returns CDR1 MDHEN and CDR2 SYDVKM. The CDR3 sequence is 14 residues long. This CDR3 reads CASRRAGGLETQYF. CDR3 coding DNA: TGTGCCAGCAGGCGAGCGGGGGGTTTAGAGACCCAGTACTTC.

The chain recombines TRBV5-4 with TRBJ2-1, with D perhaps TRBD1 (6 bases). The CDR3 is 15 residues long. The V end was cut by 2 bases, the J end by 3 bases, with 12 bases between. CDR1 and CDR2 from the germline V gene are SGHNT and YYREEE (reference sequence). CDR3 protein: CASSLILRGYNEQFF. The CDR3 coding sequence is TGTGCCAGCAGCTTAATCCTCAGGGGCTACAATGAGCAGTTCTTC. Full variable domain (outside the CDR3, taken from reference TRBV5-4 and TRBJ2-1): ETGVTQSPTHLIKTRGQQVTLRCSSQSGHNTVSWYQQALGQGPQFIFQYYREEENGRGNFPPRFSGLQFPNYSSELNVNALELDDSALYLCASSLILRGYNEQFFGPGTRLTVL.

The V and J genes are TRBV3-1 (or the pseudogene TRBV3-2) and TRBJ2-1; 9 bases line up with TRBD2. The J segment lost 0 bases and the V segment lost 4 bases, leaving 4 bases of the junction unmatched. The germline V gene encodes CDR1 LGHDT and CDR2 YNNKEL (reference sequence). This CDR3 region has 16 residues. CDR3 coding DNA: TGTGCCAGCAGCCGGGCGGGGGGGAGCTCCTACAATGAGCAGTTCTTC. As protein: CASSRAGGSSYNEQFF.

The gene calls are TRBV19 and TRBJ1-4; D is perhaps TRBD1 (6 bases). V was clipped by 3 bases and J by 3 bases, with 11 bases between them. In germline, CDR1 is LNHDA, CDR2 SQIVND (reference sequence). This CDR3 has 15 amino acids. The CDR3 DNA sequence: TGTGCCAGTAGTATTCTGGGGGCCGCTAATGAAAAACTGTTTTTT. Amino acid sequence: CASSILGAANEKLFF.

The chain uses TRBV19 and TRBJ2-7; 9 bases map to TRBD1. CDR3 size: 13 residues. CDR1 and CDR2 from the germline V gene are LNHDA and SQIVND (reference sequence). Trimming cost V 7 bases and J 4 bases; bases outside gene matches: 5. CDR3 region: CASTPGQGYEQYF. DNA of the CDR3: TGTGCCAGTACGCCGGGACAGGGTTACGAGCAGTACTTC. Looking up the rest from reference TRBV19 and TRBJ2-7 gives the full variable domain: DGGITQSPKYLFRKEGQNVTLSCEQNLNHDAMYWYRQDPGQGLRLIYYSQIVNDFQKGDIAEGYSVSREKKESFPLTVTSAQKNPTAFYLCASTPGQGYEQYFGPGTRLTVT.

In its sample, this clone was seen once. V usage is TRBV6-1 and J usage is TRBJ1-4; no clear D. The CDR3 loop spans 16 amino acids. Germline V gives CDR1 MNHNS, CDR2 SASEGT. Trimming stripped 2 bases from V and 3 bases from J, with 13 bases between. The chain's CDR3 is CASSETLTSANEKLFF. CDR3 nucleotide sequence: TGTGCCAGCAGTGAAACTCTGACAAGTGCTAATGAAAAACTGTTTTTT.

The rearrangement joins TRBV4-2 to TRBJ1-6, with D possibly being TRBD1 (5 bases). The CDR3 has 15 amino acids. The ends were cut back, 6 bases at V and 4 bases at J, with 13 bases in the middle. The germline CDR1 and CDR2 sequences are LGHNA and YNFKEQ. The chain's CDR3 is CASRKDMSYNSPLHF. The CDR3 DNA follows: TGTGCCAGCAGGAAGGACATGAGTTATAATTCACCCCTCCACTTT.

V usage is TRBV28 and J usage is TRBJ1-5; D gene unclear. CDR1 is MDHEN and CDR2 is SYDVKM in the germline V gene. V was trimmed by 5 bases and J by 2 bases, leaving 16 bases between them. This CDR3 spans 16 amino acids. The CDR3 spells CASSTRKGKGNQPQHF. DNA for the CDR3: TGTGCCAGCAGTACTAGGAAGGGCAAGGGCAATCAGCCCCAGCATTTT.

The chain employs TRBV3-1 (or the pseudogene TRBV3-2) and TRBJ1-4, with 10 bases aligning to TRBD1. The V segment lost 5 bases and the J segment 7 bases; nucleotides outside the gene matches: 7. Germline V CDR1 and CDR2: LGHDT, YNNKEL (reference sequence). This CDR3 region has 15 residues. The CDR3 is CASSARTGGSEKLFF. As DNA, the CDR3 is TGTGCCAGCAGCGCCAGGACAGGGGGGAGTGAAAAACTGTTTTTT.